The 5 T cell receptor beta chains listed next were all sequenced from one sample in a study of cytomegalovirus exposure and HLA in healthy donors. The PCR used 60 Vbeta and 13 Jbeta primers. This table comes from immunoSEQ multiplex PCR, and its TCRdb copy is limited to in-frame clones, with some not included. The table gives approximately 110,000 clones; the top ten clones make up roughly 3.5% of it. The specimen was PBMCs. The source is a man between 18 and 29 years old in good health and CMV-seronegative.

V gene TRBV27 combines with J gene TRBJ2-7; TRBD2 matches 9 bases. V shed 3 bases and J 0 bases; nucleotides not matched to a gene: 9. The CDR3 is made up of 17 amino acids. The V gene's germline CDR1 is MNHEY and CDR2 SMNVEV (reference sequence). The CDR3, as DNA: TGTGCCAGCAGTTTCTACGGAGCGGGGGGAAGCTCCTACGAGCAGTACTTC. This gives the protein CASSFYGAGGSSYEQYF.

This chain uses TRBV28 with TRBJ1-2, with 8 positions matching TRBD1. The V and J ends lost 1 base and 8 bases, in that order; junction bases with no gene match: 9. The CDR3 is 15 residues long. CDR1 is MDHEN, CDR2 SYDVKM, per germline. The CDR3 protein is CASSLSFRGREGYTF. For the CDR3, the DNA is TGTGCCAGCAGTTTATCTTTCAGGGGGCGGGAGGGCTACACCTTC.

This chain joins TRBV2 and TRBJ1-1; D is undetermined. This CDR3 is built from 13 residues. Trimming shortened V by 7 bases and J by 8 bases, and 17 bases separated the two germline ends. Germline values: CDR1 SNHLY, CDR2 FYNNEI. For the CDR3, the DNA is TGTGCCAGCACTAAGATCTCACGCCTGGAAGCTTTCTTT. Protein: CASTKISRLEAFF. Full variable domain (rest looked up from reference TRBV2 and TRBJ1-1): EPEVTQTPSHQVTQMGQEVILRCVPISNHLYFYWYRQILGQKVEFLVSFYNNEISEKSEIFDDQFSVERPDGSNFTLKIRSTKLEDSAMYFCASTKISRLEAFFGQGTRLTVV.

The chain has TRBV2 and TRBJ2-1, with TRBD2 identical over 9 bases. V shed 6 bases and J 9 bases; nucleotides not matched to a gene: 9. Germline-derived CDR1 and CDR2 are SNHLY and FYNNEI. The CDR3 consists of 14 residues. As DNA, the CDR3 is TGTGCCAGCAGCGTCCTAGGGACTAGCAGTGAGCAGTTCTTC. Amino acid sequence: CASSVLGTSSEQFF.

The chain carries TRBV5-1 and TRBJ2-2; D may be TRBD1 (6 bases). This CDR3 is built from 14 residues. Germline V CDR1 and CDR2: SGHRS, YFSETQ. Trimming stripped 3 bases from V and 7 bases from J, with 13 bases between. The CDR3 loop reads CASSSRGGIGELFF. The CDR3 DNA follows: TGCGCCAGCAGCTCTCGAGGGGGAATCGGGGAGCTGTTTTTT. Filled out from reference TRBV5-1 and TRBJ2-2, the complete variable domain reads KAGVTQTPRYLIKTRGQQVTLSCSPISGHRSVSWYQQTPGQGLQFLFEYFSETQRNKGNFPGRFSGRQFSNSRSEMNVSTLELGDSALYLCASSSRGGIGELFFGEGSRLTVL.